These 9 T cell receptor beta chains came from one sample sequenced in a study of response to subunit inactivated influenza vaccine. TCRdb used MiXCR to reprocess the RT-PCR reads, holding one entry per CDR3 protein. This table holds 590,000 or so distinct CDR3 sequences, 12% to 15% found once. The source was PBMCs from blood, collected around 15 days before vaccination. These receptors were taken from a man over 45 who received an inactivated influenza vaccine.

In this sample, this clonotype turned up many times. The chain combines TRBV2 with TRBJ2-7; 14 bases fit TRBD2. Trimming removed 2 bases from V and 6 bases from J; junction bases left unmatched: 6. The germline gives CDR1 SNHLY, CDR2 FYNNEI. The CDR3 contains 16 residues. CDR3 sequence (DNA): TGTGCCAGCAGTGAATTTGGACTAGCGGGAGGAAGCGAGCAGTACTTC. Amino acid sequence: CASSEFGLAGGSEQYF.

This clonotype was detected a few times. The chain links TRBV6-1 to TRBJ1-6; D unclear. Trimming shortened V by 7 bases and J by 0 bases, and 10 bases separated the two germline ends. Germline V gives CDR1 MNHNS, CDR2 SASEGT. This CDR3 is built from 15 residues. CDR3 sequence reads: CASTEVSSYNSPLHF. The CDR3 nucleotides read TGTGCCAGCACAGAGGTCAGCTCCTATAATTCACCCCTCCACTTT.

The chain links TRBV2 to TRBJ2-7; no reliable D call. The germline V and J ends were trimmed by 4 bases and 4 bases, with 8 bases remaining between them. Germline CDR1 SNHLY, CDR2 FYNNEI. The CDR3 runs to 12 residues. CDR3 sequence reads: CASSVTDYEQYF. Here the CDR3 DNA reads TGTGCCAGCAGTGTCACGGATTACGAGCAGTACTTC. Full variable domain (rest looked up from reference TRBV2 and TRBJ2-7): EPEVTQTPSHQVTQMGQEVILRCVPISNHLYFYWYRQILGQKVEFLVSFYNNEISEKSEIFDDQFSVERPDGSNFTLKIRSTKLEDSAMYFCASSVTDYEQYFGPGTRLTVT.

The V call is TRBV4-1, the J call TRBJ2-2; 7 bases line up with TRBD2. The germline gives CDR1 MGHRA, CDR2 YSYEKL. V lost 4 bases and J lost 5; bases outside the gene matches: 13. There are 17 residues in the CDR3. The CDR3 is CASSPPWTRSGTGELFF. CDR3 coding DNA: TGCGCCAGCAGCCCGCCCTGGACTAGATCCGGGACCGGGGAGCTGTTTTTT.

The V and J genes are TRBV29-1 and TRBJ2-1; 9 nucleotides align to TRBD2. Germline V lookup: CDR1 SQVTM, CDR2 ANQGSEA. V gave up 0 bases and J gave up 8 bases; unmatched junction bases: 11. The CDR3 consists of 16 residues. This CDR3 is CSVEDPDSGSWDEQFF. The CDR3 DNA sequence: TGCAGCGTTGAAGATCCAGATAGCGGGAGTTGGGATGAGCAGTTCTTC.

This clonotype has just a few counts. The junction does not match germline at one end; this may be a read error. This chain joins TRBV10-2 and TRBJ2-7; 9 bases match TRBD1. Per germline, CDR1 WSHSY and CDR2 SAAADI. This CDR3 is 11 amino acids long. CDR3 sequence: CASSNSGTGNF. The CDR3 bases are TGCGCCAGCAGCAACAGCGGGACAGGGAACTTC.

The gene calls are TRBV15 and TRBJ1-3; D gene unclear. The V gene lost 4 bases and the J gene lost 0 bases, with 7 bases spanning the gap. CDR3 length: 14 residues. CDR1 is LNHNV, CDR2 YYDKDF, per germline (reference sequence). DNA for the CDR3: TGTGCCACCAGCATAGGGAGCTCTGGAAACACCATATATTTT. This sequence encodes CATSIGSSGNTIYF.

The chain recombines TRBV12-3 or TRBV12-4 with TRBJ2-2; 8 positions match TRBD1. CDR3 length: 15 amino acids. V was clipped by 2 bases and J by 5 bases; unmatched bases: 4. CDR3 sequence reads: CASSLYRGDTGELFF. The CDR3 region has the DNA TGTGCCAGCAGTTTATACAGGGGGGATACCGGGGAGCTGTTTTTT.

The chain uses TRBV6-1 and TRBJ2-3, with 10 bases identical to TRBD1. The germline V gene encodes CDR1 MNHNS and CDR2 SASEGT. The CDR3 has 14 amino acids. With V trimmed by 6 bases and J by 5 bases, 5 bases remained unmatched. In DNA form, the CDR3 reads TGTGCCAGCAGCAGGACAGGGGGAATAGATACGCAGTATTTT. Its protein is CASSRTGGIDTQYF.